This T cell receptor beta chain is drawn from a study of blood T cell repertoires in COVID-19. This clone has a single count. The germline gives CDR1 LGHDT, CDR2 YNNKEL (reference sequence). The CDR3 is 15 residues long. V was shortened by 1 base and J by 3 bases, with 12 bases between the two germline ends. The repertoire was sequenced with immunoSEQ multiplex PCR; TCRdb's copy has only in-frame clones and lacks some. The repertoire holds hundreds of thousands of clones, with more than 80% as singletons. The chain combines TRBV3-1 (or the pseudogene TRBV3-2) with TRBJ1-1; no clear D gene. Sequencing was done on a sample of peripheral blood. The sequence derives from a woman aged 25 to 39 with active or convalescent COVID-19. CDR3 nucleotides: TGTGCCAGCAGCCAAGTGTCCGGGATAGACACTGAAGCTTTCTTT. Its translation: CASSQVSGIDTEAFF.